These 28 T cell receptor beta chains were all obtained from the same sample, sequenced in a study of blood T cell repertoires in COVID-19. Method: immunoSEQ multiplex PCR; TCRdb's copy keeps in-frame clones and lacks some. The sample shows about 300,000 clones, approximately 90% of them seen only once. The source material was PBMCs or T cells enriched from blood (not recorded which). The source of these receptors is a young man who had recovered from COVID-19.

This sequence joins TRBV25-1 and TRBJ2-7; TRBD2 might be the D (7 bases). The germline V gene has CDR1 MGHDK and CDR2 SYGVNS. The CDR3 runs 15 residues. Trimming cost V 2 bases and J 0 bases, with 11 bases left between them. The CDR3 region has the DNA TGTGCCAGCAGTGAAGGGGGGGCCGGCTCCTACGAGCAGTACTTC. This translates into CASSEGGAGSYEQYF.

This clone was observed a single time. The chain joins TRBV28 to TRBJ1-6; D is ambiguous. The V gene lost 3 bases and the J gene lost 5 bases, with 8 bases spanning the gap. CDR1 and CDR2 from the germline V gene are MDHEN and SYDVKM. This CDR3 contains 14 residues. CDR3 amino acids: CASSLGSNNSPLHF. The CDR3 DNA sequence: TGTGCCAGCAGTTTGGGCAGTAATAATTCACCCCTCCACTTT. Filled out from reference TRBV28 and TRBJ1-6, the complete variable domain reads DVKVTQSSRYLVKRTGEKVFLECVQDMDHENMFWYRQDPGLGLRLIYFSYDVKMKEKGDIPEGYSVSREKKERFSLILESASTNQTSMYLCASSLGSNNSPLHFGNGTRLTVT.

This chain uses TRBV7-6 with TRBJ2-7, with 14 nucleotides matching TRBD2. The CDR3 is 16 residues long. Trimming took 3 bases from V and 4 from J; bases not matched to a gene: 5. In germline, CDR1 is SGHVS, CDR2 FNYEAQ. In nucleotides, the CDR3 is TGTGCCAGCAGCTTCGGACTAGCGGGGGGAGGGTACGAGCAGTACTTC. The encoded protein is CASSFGLAGGGYEQYF.

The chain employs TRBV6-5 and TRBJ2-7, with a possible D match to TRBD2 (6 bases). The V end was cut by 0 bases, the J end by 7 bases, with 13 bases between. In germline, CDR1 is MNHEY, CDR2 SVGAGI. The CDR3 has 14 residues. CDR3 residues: CASSYSGPRGEQYF. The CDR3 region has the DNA TGTGCCAGCAGTTACTCTGGACCACGGGGGGAGCAGTACTTC.

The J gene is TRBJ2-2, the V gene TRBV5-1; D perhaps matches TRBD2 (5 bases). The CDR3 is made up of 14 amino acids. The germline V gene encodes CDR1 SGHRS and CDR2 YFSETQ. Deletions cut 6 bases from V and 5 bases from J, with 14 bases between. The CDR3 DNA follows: TGCGCCAGCAAAGAGGGTTTTACGACCGGGGAGCTGTTTTTT. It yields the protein CASKEGFTTGELFF.

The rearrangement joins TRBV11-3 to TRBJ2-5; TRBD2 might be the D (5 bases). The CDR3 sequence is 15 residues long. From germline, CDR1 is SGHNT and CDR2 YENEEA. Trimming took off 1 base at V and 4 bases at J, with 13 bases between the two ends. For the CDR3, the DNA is TGTGCCAGCAGCTTAGGAACTTCCCGGGGAGAGACCCAGTACTTC. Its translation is CASSLGTSRGETQYF.

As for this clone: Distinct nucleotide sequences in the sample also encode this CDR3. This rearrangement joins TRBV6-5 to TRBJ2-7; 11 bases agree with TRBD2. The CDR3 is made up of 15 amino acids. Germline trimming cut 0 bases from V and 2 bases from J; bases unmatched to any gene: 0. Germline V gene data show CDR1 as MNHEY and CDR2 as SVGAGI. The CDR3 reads CASSYSSGGAYEQYF. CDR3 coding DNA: TGTGCCAGCAGTTACTCTAGCGGGGGGGCCTACGAGCAGTACTTC.

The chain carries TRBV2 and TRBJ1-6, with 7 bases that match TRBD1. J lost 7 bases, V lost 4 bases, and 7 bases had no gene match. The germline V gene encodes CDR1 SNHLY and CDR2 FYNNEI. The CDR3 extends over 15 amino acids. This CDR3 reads CASSAQDRPNSPLHF. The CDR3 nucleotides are TGTGCCAGCAGTGCTCAGGACAGGCCAAATTCACCCCTCCACTTT.

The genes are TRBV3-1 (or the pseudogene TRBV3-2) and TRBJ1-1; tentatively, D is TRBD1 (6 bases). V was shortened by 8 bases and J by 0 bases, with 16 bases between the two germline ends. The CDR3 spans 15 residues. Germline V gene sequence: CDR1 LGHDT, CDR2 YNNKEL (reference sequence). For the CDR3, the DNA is TGTGCCAGCGTTGAGGGCAGGGGAATGAACACTGAAGCTTTCTTT. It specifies CASVEGRGMNTEAFF.

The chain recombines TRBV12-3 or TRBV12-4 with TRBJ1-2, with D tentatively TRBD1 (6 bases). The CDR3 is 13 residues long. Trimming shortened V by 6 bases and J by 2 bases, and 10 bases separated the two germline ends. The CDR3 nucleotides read TGTGCCAGCAGGAAAACAGGGAACTATGGCTACACCTTC. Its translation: CASRKTGNYGYTF.

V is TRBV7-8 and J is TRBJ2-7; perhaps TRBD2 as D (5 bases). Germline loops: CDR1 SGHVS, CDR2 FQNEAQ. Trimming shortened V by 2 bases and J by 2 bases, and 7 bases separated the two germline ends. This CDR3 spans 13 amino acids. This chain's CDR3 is CASSLTRTYEQYF. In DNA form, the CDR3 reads TGTGCCAGCAGCTTAACTAGGACCTACGAGCAGTACTTC.

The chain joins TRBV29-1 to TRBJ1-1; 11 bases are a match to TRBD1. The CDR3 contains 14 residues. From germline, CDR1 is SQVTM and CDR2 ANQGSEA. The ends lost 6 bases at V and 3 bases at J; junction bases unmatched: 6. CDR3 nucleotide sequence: TGCAGCGTCACCGGACAGGGGGCGTACACTGAAGCTTTCTTT. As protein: CSVTGQGAYTEAFF.

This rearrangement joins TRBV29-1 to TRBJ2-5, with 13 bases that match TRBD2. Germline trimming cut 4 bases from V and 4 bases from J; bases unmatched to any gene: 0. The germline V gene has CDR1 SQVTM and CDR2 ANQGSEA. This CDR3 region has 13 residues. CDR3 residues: CSVGTSGGETQYF. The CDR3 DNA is TGCAGCGTTGGGACTAGCGGGGGAGAGACCCAGTACTTC.

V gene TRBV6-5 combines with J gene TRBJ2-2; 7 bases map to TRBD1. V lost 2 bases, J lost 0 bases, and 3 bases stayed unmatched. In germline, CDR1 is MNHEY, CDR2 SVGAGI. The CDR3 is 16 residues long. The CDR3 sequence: CASSYQTGSNTGELFF. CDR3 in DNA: TGTGCCAGCAGTTACCAGACAGGGTCGAACACCGGGGAGCTGTTTTTT.

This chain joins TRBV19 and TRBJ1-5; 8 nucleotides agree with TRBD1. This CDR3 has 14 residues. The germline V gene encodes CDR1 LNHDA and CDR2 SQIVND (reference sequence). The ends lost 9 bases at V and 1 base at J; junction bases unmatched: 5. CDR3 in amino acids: CASSRGLSNQPQHF. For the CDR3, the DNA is TGTGCCAGCTCCAGGGGGCTAAGCAATCAGCCCCAGCATTTT.

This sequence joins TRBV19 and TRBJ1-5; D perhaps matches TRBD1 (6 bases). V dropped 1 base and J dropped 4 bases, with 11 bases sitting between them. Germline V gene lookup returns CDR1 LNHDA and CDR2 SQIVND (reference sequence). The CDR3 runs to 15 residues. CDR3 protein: CASSIAQGTNQPQHF. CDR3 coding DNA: TGTGCCAGTAGTATAGCACAGGGCACAAATCAGCCCCAGCATTTT.

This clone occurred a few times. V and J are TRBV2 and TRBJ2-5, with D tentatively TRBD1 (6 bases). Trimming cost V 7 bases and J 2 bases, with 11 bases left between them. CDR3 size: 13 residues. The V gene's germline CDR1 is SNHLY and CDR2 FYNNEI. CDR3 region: CASKGDRQETQYF. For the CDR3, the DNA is TGTGCCAGCAAAGGAGACAGGCAAGAGACCCAGTACTTC.

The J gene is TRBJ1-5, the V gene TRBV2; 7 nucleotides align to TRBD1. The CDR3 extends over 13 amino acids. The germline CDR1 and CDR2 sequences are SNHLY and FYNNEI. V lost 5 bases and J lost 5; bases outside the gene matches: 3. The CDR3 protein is CASSSDRDQPQHF. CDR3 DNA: TGTGCCAGCAGTTCCGACAGGGATCAGCCCCAGCATTTT.

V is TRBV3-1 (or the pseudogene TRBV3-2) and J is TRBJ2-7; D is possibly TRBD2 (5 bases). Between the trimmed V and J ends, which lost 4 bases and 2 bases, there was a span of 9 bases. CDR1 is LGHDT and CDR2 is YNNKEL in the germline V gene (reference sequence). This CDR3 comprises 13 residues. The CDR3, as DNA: TGTGCCAGCAGCCGCGGGCCGGCCTACGAGCAGTACTTC. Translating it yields CASSRGPAYEQYF.

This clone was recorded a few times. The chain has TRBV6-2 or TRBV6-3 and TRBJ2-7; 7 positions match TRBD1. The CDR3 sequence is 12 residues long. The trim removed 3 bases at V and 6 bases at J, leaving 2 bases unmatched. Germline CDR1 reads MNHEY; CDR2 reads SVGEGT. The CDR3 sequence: CASSYTGAEQYF. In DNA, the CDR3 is TGTGCCAGCAGTTATACAGGGGCCGAGCAGTACTTC.

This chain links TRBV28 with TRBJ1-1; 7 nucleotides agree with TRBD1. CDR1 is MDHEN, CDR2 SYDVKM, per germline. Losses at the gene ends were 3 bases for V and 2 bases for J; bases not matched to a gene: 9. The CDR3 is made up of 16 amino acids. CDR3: CASSFYHRGPNTEAFF. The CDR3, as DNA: TGTGCCAGCAGTTTCTACCACAGGGGACCCAACACTGAAGCTTTCTTT.

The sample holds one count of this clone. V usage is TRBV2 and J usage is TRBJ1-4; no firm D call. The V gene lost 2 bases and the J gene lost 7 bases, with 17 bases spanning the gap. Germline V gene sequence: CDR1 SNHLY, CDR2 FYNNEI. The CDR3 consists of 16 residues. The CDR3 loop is CASSESGPVQLEKLFF. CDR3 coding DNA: TGTGCCAGCAGTGAAAGCGGGCCGGTTCAGCTTGAAAAACTGTTTTTT. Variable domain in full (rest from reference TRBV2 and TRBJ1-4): EPEVTQTPSHQVTQMGQEVILRCVPISNHLYFYWYRQILGQKVEFLVSFYNNEISEKSEIFDDQFSVERPDGSNFTLKIRSTKLEDSAMYFCASSESGPVQLEKLFFGSGTQLSVL.

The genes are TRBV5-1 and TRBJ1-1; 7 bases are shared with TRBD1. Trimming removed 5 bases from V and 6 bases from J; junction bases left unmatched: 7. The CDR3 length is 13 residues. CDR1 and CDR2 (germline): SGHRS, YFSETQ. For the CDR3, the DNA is TGCGCCAGCAGGGACACAGGGGTCTCTGAAGCTTTCTTT. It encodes CASRDTGVSEAFF.

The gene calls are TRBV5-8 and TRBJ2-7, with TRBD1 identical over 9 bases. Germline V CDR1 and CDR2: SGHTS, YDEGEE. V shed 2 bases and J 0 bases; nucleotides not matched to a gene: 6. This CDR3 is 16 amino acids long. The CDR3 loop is CASSFPTGGSSYEQYF. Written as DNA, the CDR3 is TGTGCCAGCAGCTTTCCTACAGGGGGCTCCTCCTACGAGCAGTACTTC. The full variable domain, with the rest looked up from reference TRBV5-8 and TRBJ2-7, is EAGVTQSPTHLIKTRGQQATLRCSPISGHTSVYWYQQALGLGLQFLLWYDEGEERNRGNFPPRFSGRQFPNYSSELNVNALELEDSALYLCASSFPTGGSSYEQYFGPGTRLTVT.

The CDR3 DNA is TGTGCCAGCAGCCAACGGACAGGAGGAACTAATGAAAAACTGTTTTTT. This codes for CASSQRTGGTNEKLFF. The chain has TRBV3-1 (or the pseudogene TRBV3-2) and TRBJ1-4; 7 nucleotides align to TRBD1. The trim removed 2 bases at V and 1 base at J, leaving 4 bases unmatched. Per germline, CDR1 LGHDT and CDR2 YNNKEL (reference sequence). This CDR3 contains 16 residues.

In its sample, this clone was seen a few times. The chain's CDR3 is CASSEGTANNEQFF. The CDR3 DNA is TGTGCCAGCAGTGAAGGGACAGCTAACAATGAGCAGTTCTTC. This chain connects TRBV6-1 to TRBJ2-1, with TRBD1 as a possible D gene (6 bases). The CDR3 covers 14 residues. Deletions cut 1 base from V and 5 bases from J, with 9 bases between. CDR1 MNHNS and CDR2 SASEGT come from the germline V gene.

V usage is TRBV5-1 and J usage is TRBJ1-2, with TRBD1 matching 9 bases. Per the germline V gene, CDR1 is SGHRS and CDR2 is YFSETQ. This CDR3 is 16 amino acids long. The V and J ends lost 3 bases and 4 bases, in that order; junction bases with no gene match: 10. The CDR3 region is CASSWKPGQGSYGYTF. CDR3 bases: TGCGCCAGCAGCTGGAAGCCGGGACAGGGAAGCTATGGCTACACCTTC.

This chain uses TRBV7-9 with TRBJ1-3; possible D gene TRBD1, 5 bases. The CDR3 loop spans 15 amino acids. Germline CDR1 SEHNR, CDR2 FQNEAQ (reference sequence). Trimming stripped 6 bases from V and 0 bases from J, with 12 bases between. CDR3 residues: CASRPRGSSGNTIYF. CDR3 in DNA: TGTGCCAGCAGACCCCGGGGGAGCTCTGGAAACACCATATATTTT.